Presented here are 2 T cell receptor beta chains from one specimen sequenced in a study of CD8+ T cells in alopecia areata listed by TCRdb under 2018. According to the study, the label for this sample's time point signals: baseline before oral tofacitinib. Receptor libraries were prepared by the immunoSEQ multiplex PCR assay. For TCR sequencing, RNA was extracted from every sample and reverse transcribed into cDNA to serve as template. TCRdb took over this immuneACCESS table, retaining in-frame rearrangements with V and J assigned. Such tables are incomplete; in checked studies, under half of the missing clones stem from an unresolved V gene, and the remainder is unexplained. This sample lists around 140,000 clones; roughly 53% were detected once. Roughly 6.7% of the sample is held by the ten biggest clonotypes. Here the sequenced sample was CD4+ T cells sorted from blood, taken at week 0. The receptors originated from a human donor with alopecia areata.

The V call is TRBV5-4, the J call TRBJ1-2; weak D call: TRBD1 (6 bases). CDR3 length equals 13 residues. CDR1 is SGHNT, CDR2 YYREEE, per germline (reference sequence). Trimming cost V 1 base and J 8 bases, with 12 bases left between them. The CDR3 loop is CASSLTTGRGYTF. The CDR3 coding sequence is TGTGCCAGCAGCTTGACCACAGGGCGAGGCTACACCTTC.

This clone was seen more than once but under ten times. CDR3 amino acids: CATSRDPTGGNSPLHF. The CDR3 DNA sequence: TGTGCCACCAGCAGAGATCCGACAGGGGGGAATTCACCCCTCCACTTT. The V gene is TRBV15, the J gene TRBJ1-6; the match to TRBD1 covers 9 bases. Trimming at V came to 0 bases and at J to 7 bases, leaving 4 bases not matched to a gene. The CDR3 has 16 residues. Germline V gene sequence: CDR1 LNHNV, CDR2 YYDKDF (reference sequence).